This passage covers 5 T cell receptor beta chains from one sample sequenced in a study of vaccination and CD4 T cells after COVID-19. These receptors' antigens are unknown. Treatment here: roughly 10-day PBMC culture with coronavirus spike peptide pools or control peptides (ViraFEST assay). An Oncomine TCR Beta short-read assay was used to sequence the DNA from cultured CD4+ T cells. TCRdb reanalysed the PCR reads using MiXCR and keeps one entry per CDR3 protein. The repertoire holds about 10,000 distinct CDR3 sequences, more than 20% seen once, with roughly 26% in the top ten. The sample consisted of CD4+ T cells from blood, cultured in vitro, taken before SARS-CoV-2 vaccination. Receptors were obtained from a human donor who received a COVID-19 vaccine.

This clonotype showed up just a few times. CDR3 loop: CASSPTAAGETQYF. The CDR3 nucleotides read TGTGCCAGCTCACCAACGGCAGCAGGGGAGACCCAGTACTTC. The chain recombines TRBV18 with TRBJ2-5; a weak D match, TRBD1 (5 bases). This CDR3 contains 14 residues. Trimming left V 2 bases short and J 5 bases short, with 12 bases between. Per germline, CDR1 KGHSH and CDR2 LQKENI.

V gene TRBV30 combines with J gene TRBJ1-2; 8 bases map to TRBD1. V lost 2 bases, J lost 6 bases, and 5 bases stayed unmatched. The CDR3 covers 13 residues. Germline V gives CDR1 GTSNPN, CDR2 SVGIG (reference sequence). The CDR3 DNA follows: TGTGCCTGGAGTCCGGCAGGGGGCGATGGCTACACCTTC. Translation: CAWSPAGGDGYTF.

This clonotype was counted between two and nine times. As DNA, the CDR3 is TGTGCCAGCAGCCAAAGCCTAGGCGACACCTACGAGCAGTACTTC. Translating it yields CASSQSLGDTYEQYF. The chain is built from TRBV14 and TRBJ2-7; D remains unclear. There are 15 residues in the CDR3. V dropped 2 bases and J dropped 2 bases, with 13 bases sitting between them. The germline gives CDR1 SGHDN, CDR2 FVKESK. The full variable domain, completed using reference TRBV14 and TRBJ2-7, is EAGVTQFPSHSVIEKGQTVTLRCDPISGHDNLYWYRRVMGKEIKFLLHFVKESKQDESGMPNNRFLAERTGGTYSTLKVQPAELEDSGVYFCASSQSLGDTYEQYFGPGTRLTVT.

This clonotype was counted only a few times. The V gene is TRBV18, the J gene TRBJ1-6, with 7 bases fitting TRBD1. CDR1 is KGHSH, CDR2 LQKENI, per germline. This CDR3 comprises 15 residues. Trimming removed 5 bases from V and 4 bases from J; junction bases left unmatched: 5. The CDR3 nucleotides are TGTGCCAGCTCAGCCGCGACAGGGTATAATTCACCCCTCCACTTT. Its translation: CASSAATGYNSPLHF.

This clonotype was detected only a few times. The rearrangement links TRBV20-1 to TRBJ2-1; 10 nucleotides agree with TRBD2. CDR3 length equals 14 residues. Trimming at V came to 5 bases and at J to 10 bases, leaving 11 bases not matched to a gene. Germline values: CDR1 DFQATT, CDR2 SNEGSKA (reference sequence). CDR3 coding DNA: TGCAGTGCTCCTACCGGGACTAGCGTAGGCGAGCAGTTCTTC. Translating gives CSAPTGTSVGEQFF.